These 26 T cell receptor beta chains were all obtained from the same sample, sequenced in a study of blood T cells in healthy people across ages. Together with a sample-barcoded 5' primer, a J-beta primer mix was included in a second PCR lasting about 6 to 11 cycles. MiXCR, applied by TCRdb to the 5' RACE reads, yields one record per CDR3 protein. This sample has 760,000 or so distinct CDR3 sequences; 25% occur once, and the top ten carry more than 8.5%. The sample also formed part of further work on T cells of mothers and their children.

The sample consisted of blood. The source is a boy younger than 18 in good health.

This clonotype was counted only a few times. The CDR3 DNA is TGTGCCAGCAGTTTAAGGGGGCAGGACACTGAAGCTTTCTTT. Amino acid sequence: CASSLRGQDTEAFF. This chain connects TRBV12-3 or TRBV12-4 to TRBJ1-1; the match to TRBD1 covers 7 bases. CDR3 length equals 14 residues. Losses at the gene ends were 2 bases for V and 3 bases for J; bases not matched to a gene: 3.

This chain joins TRBV7-2 and TRBJ1-5; no reliable D call. Trimming cost V 6 bases and J 0 bases, with 12 bases left between them. The length of the CDR3 is 15 residues. Germline V gives CDR1 SGHTA, CDR2 FQGNSA. CDR3 bases: TGTGCCAGCAGTCTGACCGGAAATAGCAATCAGCCCCAGCATTTT. Protein sequence: CASSLTGNSNQPQHF.

The chain is built from TRBV12-3 or TRBV12-4 and TRBJ2-1; D might be TRBD2 (6 bases). V was trimmed by 6 bases and J by 0 bases, leaving 18 bases between them. This CDR3 has 17 amino acids. The CDR3 coding sequence is TGTGCCAGCAGGGGGGTGGGGGGAGGTATCTCCTACAATGAGCAGTTCTTC. Its translation: CASRGVGGGISYNEQFF.

Comments on this clonotype: At one end, the junction sequence differs from germline, possibly due to a read error. This chain joins TRBV5-1 and TRBJ1-1, with 11 bases lining up with TRBD1. The CDR3 is 14 amino acids. CDR1 and CDR2 (germline): SGHRS, YFSETQ. This CDR3 is CACSYGQGASEAFF. In DNA, the CDR3 is TGCGCCTGCAGCTATGGACAGGGGGCCTCTGAAGCTTTCTTT.

In its sample, this clonotype was seen a few times. The V and J genes are TRBV7-9 and TRBJ2-5, with TRBD1 as a possible D gene (5 bases). The better agreement between TRBJ2-7 and the DNA end casts doubt on the J call. Germline V gene sequence: CDR1 SEHNR, CDR2 FQNEAQ (reference sequence). The length of the CDR3 is 13 residues. The CDR3 region is CASSLDRIDEQYF. Here the CDR3 DNA reads TGTGCCAGCAGCTTAGACAGGATCGACGAGCAGTACTTC.

This clonotype has more than one count but fewer than ten. The chain uses TRBV14 and TRBJ2-4, with a tentative D call TRBD2 (6 bases). Germline V lookup: CDR1 SGHDN, CDR2 FVKESK. Trimming removed 0 bases from V and 1 base from J, with 13 bases in between. The length of the CDR3 is 17 residues. This CDR3 reads CASSQEEGGFAKNIQYF. The CDR3 nucleotides are TGTGCCAGCAGCCAAGAGGAGGGAGGTTTCGCCAAAAACATTCAGTACTTC.

The chain combines TRBV5-1 with TRBJ2-1, with 12 bases lining up with TRBD2. Germline V gives CDR1 SGHRS, CDR2 YFSETQ. Unmatched junction bases numbered 4, after V lost 8 bases and J lost 7 bases. There are 13 residues in the CDR3. This chain's CDR3 is CASTSGGLNEQFF. For the CDR3, the DNA is TGCGCCAGTACTAGCGGGGGGCTGAATGAGCAGTTCTTC.

The chain carries TRBV6-6 and TRBJ1-5, with D hard to call. This CDR3 region has 15 residues. The germline CDR1 and CDR2 sequences are MNHNY and SVGAGI (reference sequence). V lost 6 bases and J lost 1, with 13 bases in between. In DNA, the CDR3 is TGTGCCAGCAGAGAAGGGCGAGTCAGCAATCAGCCCCAGCATTTT. Protein sequence: CASREGRVSNQPQHF.

The rearrangement links TRBV4-1 to TRBJ1-1; D unclear. The V gene's germline CDR1 is MGHRA and CDR2 YSYEKL. V was trimmed by 4 bases and J by 0 bases, leaving 12 bases between them. The CDR3 is 15 residues long. The CDR3, as DNA: TGCGCCAGCAGCCCAGCCGTCGCACTGAACACTGAAGCTTTCTTT. This encodes CASSPAVALNTEAFF.

The J gene is TRBJ2-5, the V gene TRBV6-5, with 8 bases aligning to TRBD2. Per germline, CDR1 MNHEY and CDR2 SVGAGI. The CDR3 totals 17 residues. V was clipped by 0 bases and J by 5 bases; unmatched bases: 11. The CDR3 here is CASSYSKAGGDWETQYF. The CDR3 region has the DNA TGTGCCAGCAGTTACTCGAAGGCGGGAGGAGATTGGGAGACCCAGTACTTC.

This rearrangement joins TRBV9 to TRBJ2-7; no clear D gene. The germline V gene has CDR1 SGDLS and CDR2 YYNGEE. This CDR3 region has 11 residues. The V and J ends lost 3 bases and 8 bases respectively, with 9 bases between them. The CDR3 nucleotides read TGTGCCAGCAGCGAAGGTGGGCAGCAGTACTTC. It specifies CASSEGGQQYF. The full variable domain, completed using reference TRBV9 and TRBJ2-7, is DSGVTQTPKHLITATGQRVTLRCSPRSGDLSVYWYQQSLDQGLQFLIQYYNGEERAKGNILERFSAQQFPDLHSELNLSSLELGDSALYFCASSEGGQQYFGPGTRLTVT.

This clonotype was observed a handful of times. This chain connects TRBV20-1 to TRBJ2-7; D is ambiguous. The germline gives CDR1 DFQATT, CDR2 SNEGSKA (reference sequence). The CDR3 is 13 residues long. V was cut by 1 base and J by 1 base, with 8 bases left in between. This chain's CDR3 is CSARAKGSYEQYF. The CDR3 DNA is TGCAGTGCTAGAGCTAAGGGTTCCTACGAGCAGTACTTC.

The V call is TRBV24-1, the J call TRBJ1-2; possibly TRBD1 for D (5 bases). The CDR3 sequence is 13 residues long. Germline loops: CDR1 KGHDR, CDR2 SFDVKD. V gave up 7 bases and J gave up 4 bases, with 12 bases separating them. The CDR3 loop reads CATRQTGGYGYTF. CDR3 in DNA: TGTGCCACCAGGCAAACCGGGGGCTATGGCTACACCTTC.

This clonotype was detected a few times. This chain connects TRBV25-1 to TRBJ2-5, with TRBD1 identical over 11 bases. The V gene's germline CDR1 is MGHDK and CDR2 SYGVNS. J lost 5 bases, V lost 8 bases, and 7 bases had no gene match. This CDR3 spans 14 amino acids. The CDR3 DNA sequence: TGTGCCAGCCAGGACAGGGGGCTAGGGGAGACCCAGTACTTC. This codes for CASQDRGLGETQYF.

The chain couples TRBV12-3 or TRBV12-4 to TRBJ2-7, with 7 bases lining up with TRBD2. With V trimmed by 7 bases and J by 5 bases, 11 bases remained unmatched. The CDR3 runs to 14 residues. The CDR3 loop reads CASTQTSPLDEQYF. The CDR3 DNA reads TGTGCCAGCACACAGACTAGCCCACTGGACGAGCAGTACTTC.

The V gene is TRBV27, the J gene TRBJ2-1, with a possible D match to TRBD1 (6 bases). Trimming removed 5 bases at V and 1 base at J, with 15 bases between. Germline CDR1 MNHEY, CDR2 SMNVEV (reference sequence). The CDR3 runs to 16 residues. CDR3: CASSNLRGKSYNEQFF. CDR3 coding DNA: TGTGCCAGCAGTAACCTCAGGGGCAAGTCCTACAATGAGCAGTTCTTC.

The rearrangement joins TRBV5-1 to TRBJ1-1; D is uncertain. This CDR3 is built from 14 residues. Trimming took off 3 bases at V and 1 base at J, with 10 bases between the two ends. CDR1 SGHRS and CDR2 YFSETQ come from the germline V gene. The CDR3 region is CASSSQDTNTEAFF. The DNA of the CDR3 is TGCGCCAGCAGCTCCCAAGACACGAACACTGAAGCTTTCTTT.

This chain connects TRBV4-1 to TRBJ1-1, with a possible D match to TRBD1 (5 bases). The CDR3 is made up of 17 amino acids. The V and J ends lost 4 bases and 0 bases respectively, with 18 bases between them. Germline CDR1 is MGHRA and CDR2 is YSYEKL. In DNA, the CDR3 is TGCGCCAGCAGCCGTCCGGGACCTTTGAGTATGAACACTGAAGCTTTCTTT. This translates into CASSRPGPLSMNTEAFF.

The CDR3 is CASSLIRDHLSGNTIYF. CDR3 DNA: TGTGCCAGCAGTTTAATTCGGGACCACCTCTCTGGAAACACCATATATTTT. J is TRBJ1-3 and V is TRBV12-3 or TRBV12-4; D possibly corresponds to TRBD1 (5 bases). V shed 2 bases and J shed 0 bases, with 14 bases lying between them. This CDR3 region has 17 residues.

This clonotype was observed a handful of times. The chain carries TRBV25-1 and TRBJ2-7; 8 bases are a match to TRBD1. Germline V gives CDR1 MGHDK, CDR2 SYGVNS. CDR3 length: 13 residues. The V segment lost 8 bases and the J segment 0 bases; nucleotides outside the gene matches: 3. In DNA form, the CDR3 reads TGTGCCAGCGAGGACAGGGTCTCCTACGAGCAGTACTTC. It yields the protein CASEDRVSYEQYF.

The chain employs TRBV20-1 and TRBJ2-5; D is perhaps TRBD2 (6 bases). The J call may not be correct, given that the DNA end is closer to TRBJ2-1. The CDR3 contains 10 residues. Germline V CDR1 and CDR2: DFQATT, SNEGSKA (reference sequence). CDR3 coding DNA: TGCAGTGCTAGGGAGGGTGAGCAGTTCTTC. Translation gives CSAREGEQFF.

This clonotype was seen more than once but under ten times. The rearrangement links TRBV3-1 to TRBJ1-1; unclear D gene. V was shortened by 0 bases and J by 11 bases, with 13 bases between the two germline ends. This CDR3 is built from 13 residues. The germline CDR1 and CDR2 sequences are LGHDT and YNNKEL (reference sequence). In DNA, the CDR3 is TGTGCCAGCAGCCAAGATATGGAGGGCGACGCTTTCTTT. Encoded protein: CASSQDMEGDAFF.

This clonotype has only a few counts. The chain carries TRBV29-1 and TRBJ2-3; 8 bases line up with TRBD2. Germline CDR1 reads SQVTM; CDR2 reads ANQGSEA. V lost 1 base, J lost 2 bases, and 11 bases stayed unmatched. The CDR3 spans 17 residues. CDR3 in DNA: TGCAGCGTTGAAGGGGGGTCAGCGGGGGAGCACACAGATACGCAGTATTTT. Protein sequence: CSVEGGSAGEHTDTQYF.

The rearrangement uses TRBV12-3 or TRBV12-4 and TRBJ2-3; D could derive from TRBD1 or TRBD2 (5 bases each). The CDR3 totals 15 residues. V dropped 5 bases and J dropped 2 bases, with 14 bases sitting between them. CDR3 in amino acids: CASSQRQGSTDTQYF. The DNA of the CDR3 is TGTGCCAGCAGTCAGCGGCAGGGTTCCACAGATACGCAGTATTTT.

The chain links TRBV7-9 to TRBJ1-3; D is unclear. V was trimmed by 7 bases and J by 1 base, leaving 8 bases between them. This CDR3 has 13 amino acids. Germline V CDR1 and CDR2: SEHNR, FQNEAQ (reference sequence). In DNA form, the CDR3 reads TGTGCCAGCAATAACCTTTCTGGAAACACCATATATTTT. It is translated as CASNNLSGNTIYF.

The chain is built from TRBV5-6 and TRBJ2-4, with D unresolved. The V end was cut by 2 bases, the J end by 3 bases, with 6 bases between. Germline V lookup: CDR1 SGHDT, CDR2 YYEEEE. There are 13 residues in the CDR3. The CDR3 here is CASSFWGKNIQYF. The CDR3 nucleotides are TGTGCCAGCAGCTTCTGGGGCAAAAACATTCAGTACTTC.